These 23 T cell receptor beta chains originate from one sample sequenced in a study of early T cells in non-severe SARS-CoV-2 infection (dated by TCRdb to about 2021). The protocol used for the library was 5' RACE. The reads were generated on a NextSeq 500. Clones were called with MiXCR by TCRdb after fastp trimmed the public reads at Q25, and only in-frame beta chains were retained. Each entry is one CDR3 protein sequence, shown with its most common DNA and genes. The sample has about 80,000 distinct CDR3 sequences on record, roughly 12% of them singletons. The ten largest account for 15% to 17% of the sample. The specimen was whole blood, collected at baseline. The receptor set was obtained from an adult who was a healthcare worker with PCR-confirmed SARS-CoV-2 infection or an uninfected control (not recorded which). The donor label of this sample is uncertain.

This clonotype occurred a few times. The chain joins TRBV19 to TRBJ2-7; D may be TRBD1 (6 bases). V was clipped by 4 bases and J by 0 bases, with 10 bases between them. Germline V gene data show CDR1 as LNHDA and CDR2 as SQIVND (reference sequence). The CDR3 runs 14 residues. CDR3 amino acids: CASSTGQPSYEQYF. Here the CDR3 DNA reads TGTGCCAGTAGTACCGGACAGCCCTCCTACGAGCAGTACTTC. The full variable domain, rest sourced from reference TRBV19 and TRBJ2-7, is DGGITQSPKYLFRKEGQNVTLSCEQNLNHDAMYWYRQDPGQGLRLIYYSQIVNDFQKGDIAEGYSVSREKKESFPLTVTSAQKNPTAFYLCASSTGQPSYEQYFGPGTRLTVT.

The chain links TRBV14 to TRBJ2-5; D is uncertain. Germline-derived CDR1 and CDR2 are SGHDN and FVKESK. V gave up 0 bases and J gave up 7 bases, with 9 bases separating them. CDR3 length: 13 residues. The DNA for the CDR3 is TGTGCCAGCAGCCAAGATCAATCGGGGACCCAGTACTTC. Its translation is CASSQDQSGTQYF.

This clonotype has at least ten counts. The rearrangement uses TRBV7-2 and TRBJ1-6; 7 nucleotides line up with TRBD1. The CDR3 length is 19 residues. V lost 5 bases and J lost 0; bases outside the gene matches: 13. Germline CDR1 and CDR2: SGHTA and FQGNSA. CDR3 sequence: CASSPIGGQAASYNSPLHF. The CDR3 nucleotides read TGTGCCAGCAGCCCCATCGGAGGACAGGCAGCCTCCTATAATTCACCCCTCCACTTT. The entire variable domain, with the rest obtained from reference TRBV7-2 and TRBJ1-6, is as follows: GAGVSQSPSNKVTEKGKDVELRCDPISGHTALYWYRQSLGQGLEFLIYFQGNSAPDKSGLPSDRFSAERTGGSVSTLTIQRTQQEDSAVYLCASSPIGGQAASYNSPLHFGNGTRLTVT.

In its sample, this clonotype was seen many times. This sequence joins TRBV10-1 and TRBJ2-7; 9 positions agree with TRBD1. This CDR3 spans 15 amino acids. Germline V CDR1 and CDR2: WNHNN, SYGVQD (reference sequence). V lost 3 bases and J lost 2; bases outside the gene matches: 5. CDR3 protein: CASSDPGQGTYEQYF. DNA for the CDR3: TGCGCCAGCAGTGACCCAGGACAGGGGACCTACGAGCAGTACTTC.

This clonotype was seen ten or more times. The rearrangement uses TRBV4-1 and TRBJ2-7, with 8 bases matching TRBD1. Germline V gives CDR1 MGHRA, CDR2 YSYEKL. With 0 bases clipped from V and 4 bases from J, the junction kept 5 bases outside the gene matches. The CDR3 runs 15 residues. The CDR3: CASSQEAGGVYEQYF. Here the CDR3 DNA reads TGCGCCAGCAGCCAAGAGGCAGGGGGCGTTTACGAGCAGTACTTC.

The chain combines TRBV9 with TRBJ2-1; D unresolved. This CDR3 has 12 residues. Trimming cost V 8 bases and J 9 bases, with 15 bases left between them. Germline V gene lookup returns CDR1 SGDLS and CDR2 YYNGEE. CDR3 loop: CARDGPSVEQFF. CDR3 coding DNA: TGTGCCAGAGACGGGCCCTCCGTTGAGCAGTTCTTC.

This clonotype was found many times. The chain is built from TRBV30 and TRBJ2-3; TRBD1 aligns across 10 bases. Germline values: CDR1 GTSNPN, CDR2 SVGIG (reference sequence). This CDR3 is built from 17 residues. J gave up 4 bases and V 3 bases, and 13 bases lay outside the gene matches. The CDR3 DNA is TGTGCCTGGAGGGAAACCGGGACAGGGGTTTTCGCAGATACGCAGTATTTT. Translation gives CAWRETGTGVFADTQYF.

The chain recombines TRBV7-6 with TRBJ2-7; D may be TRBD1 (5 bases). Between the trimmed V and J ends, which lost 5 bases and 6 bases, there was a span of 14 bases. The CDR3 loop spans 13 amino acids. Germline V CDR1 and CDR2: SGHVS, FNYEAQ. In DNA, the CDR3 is TGTGCCAGCAGCAGAGTGGCAGGGCTCGAGCAGTACTTC. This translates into CASSRVAGLEQYF.

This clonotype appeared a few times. The DNA of the CDR3 is TGTGCCAGCCCAGTCGCCAGCGGGAGTCTCCACGAGCAGTACTTC. Protein: CASPVASGSLHEQYF. The chain uses TRBV6-1 and TRBJ2-7; 8 bases match TRBD2. This CDR3 spans 15 amino acids. Looked up from germline, CDR1 is MNHNS and CDR2 is SASEGT. Trimming removed 8 bases from V and 5 bases from J; junction bases left unmatched: 14.

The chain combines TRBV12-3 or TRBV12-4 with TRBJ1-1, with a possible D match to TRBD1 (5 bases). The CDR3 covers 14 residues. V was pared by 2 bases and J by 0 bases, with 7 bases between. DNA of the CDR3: TGTGCCAGCAGTTTACGACAGATGAACACTGAAGCTTTCTTT. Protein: CASSLRQMNTEAFF.

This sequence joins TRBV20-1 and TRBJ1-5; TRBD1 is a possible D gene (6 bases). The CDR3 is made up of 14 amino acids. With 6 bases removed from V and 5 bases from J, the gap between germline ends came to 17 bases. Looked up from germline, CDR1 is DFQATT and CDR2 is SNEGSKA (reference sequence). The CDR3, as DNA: TGCAGTGCAAGGGACACCAGGGGACATCAGCCCCAGCATTTT. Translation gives CSARDTRGHQPQHF.

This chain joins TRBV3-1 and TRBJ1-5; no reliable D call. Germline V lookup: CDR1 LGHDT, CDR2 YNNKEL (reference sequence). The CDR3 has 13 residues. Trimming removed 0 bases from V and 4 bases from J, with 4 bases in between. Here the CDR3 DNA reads TGTGCCAGCAGCCAAGATCGGAATCAGCCCCAGCATTTT. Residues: CASSQDRNQPQHF.

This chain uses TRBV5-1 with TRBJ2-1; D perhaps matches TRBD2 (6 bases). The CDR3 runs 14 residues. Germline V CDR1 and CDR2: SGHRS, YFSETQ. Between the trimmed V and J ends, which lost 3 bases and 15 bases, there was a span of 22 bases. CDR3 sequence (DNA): TGCGCCAGCAGCTCGAAATTAGCGGATCCTGATCCGTTCTTC. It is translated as CASSSKLADPDPFF.

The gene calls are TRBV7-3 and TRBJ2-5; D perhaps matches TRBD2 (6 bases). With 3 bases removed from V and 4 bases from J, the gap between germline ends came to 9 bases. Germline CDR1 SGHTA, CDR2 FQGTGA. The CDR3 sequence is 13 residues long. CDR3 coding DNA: TGTGCCAGCAGCTTTGGGCGGGGAGAGACCCAGTACTTC. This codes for CASSFGRGETQYF.

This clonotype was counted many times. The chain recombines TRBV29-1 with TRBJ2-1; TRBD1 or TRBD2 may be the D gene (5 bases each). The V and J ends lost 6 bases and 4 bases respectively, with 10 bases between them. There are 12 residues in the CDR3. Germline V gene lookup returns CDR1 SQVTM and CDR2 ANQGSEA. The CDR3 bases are TGCAGCGTCCGGGGCGAGTACAATGAGCAGTTCTTC. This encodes CSVRGEYNEQFF.

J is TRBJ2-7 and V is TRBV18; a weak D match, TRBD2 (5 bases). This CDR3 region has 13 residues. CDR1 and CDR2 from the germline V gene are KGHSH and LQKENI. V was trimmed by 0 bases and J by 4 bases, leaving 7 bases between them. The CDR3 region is CASSPPGGYEQYF. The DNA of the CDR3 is TGTGCCAGCTCACCACCGGGCGGGTACGAGCAGTACTTC.

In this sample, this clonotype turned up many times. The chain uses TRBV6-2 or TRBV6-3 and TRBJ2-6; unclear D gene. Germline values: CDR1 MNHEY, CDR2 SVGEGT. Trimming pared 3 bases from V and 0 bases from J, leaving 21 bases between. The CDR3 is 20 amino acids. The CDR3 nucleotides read TGTGCCAGCAGTTATGTCGCCAAACAACAAACTTACTCTGGGGCCAACGTCCTGACTTTC. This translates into CASSYVAKQQTYSGANVLTF.

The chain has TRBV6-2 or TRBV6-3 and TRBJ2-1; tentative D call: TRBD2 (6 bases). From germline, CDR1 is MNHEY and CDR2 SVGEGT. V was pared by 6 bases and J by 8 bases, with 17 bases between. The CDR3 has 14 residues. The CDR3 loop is CASRTRKLPDEQFF. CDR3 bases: TGTGCCAGCAGGACTAGAAAGTTACCCGATGAGCAGTTCTTC.

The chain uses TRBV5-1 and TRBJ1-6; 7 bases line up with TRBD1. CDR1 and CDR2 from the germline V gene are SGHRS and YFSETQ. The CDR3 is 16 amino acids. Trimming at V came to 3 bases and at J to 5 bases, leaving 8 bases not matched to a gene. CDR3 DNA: TGCGCCAGCAGCTCCCGCCTGGACAGGAATAATTCACCCCTCCACTTT. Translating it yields CASSSRLDRNNSPLHF.

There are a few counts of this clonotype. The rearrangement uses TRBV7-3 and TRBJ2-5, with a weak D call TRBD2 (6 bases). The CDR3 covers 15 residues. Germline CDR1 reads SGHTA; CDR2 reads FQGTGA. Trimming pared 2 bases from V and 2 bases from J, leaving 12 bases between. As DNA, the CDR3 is TGTGCCAGCAGCTTATACCCGGGAGCACAAGAGACCCAGTACTTC. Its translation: CASSLYPGAQETQYF.

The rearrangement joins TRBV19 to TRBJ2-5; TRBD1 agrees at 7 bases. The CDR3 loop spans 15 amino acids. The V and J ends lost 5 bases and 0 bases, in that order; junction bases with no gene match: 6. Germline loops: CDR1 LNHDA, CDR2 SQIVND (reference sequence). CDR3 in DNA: TGTGCCAGTAGTTTCGGACAGGCCTACCAAGAGACCCAGTACTTC. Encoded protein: CASSFGQAYQETQYF. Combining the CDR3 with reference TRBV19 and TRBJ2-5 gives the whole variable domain DGGITQSPKYLFRKEGQNVTLSCEQNLNHDAMYWYRQDPGQGLRLIYYSQIVNDFQKGDIAEGYSVSREKKESFPLTVTSAQKNPTAFYLCASSFGQAYQETQYFGPGTRLLVL.

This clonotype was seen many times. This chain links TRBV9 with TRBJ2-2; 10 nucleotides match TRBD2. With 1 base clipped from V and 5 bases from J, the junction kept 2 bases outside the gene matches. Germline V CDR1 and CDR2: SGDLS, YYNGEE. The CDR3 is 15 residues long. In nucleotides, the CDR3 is TGTGCCAGCAGCGTAAGCGGGGGGGCAACCGGGGAGCTGTTTTTT. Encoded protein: CASSVSGGATGELFF.

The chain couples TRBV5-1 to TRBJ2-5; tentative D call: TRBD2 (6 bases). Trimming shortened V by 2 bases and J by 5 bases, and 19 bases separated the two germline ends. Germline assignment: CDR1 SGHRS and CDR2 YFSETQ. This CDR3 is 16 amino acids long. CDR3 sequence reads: CASSFRSRDARETQYF. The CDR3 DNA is TGCGCCAGCAGCTTTCGCTCGCGGGATGCGAGGGAGACCCAGTACTTC.